The 21 T cell receptor beta chains listed next were all sequenced from one sample in a study of molecular identifiers for immune sequencing clone quantification. MiXCR was run by TCRdb on the PCR reads, yielding one entry per CDR3 protein. This table has just under 650,000 distinct CDR3 sequences, approximately 20% appearing once. Material: naive CD8+ T cells from blood, with Jurkat cell RNA spiked in. The subset was: FACS-sorted CD8+CD4-CCR7+CD45RA+ naive T cells. Receptors originate from a human donor in good health. Some libraries in this study had Jurkat cell RNA spiked in.

In the case of this clonotype: This may stem from a read error, because a much larger clone lies one nucleotide away. The J gene is TRBJ1-2, the V gene TRBV20-1; tentative D call: TRBD1 (5 bases). Trimming stripped 0 bases from V and 6 bases from J, with 14 bases between. CDR3 size: 14 residues. Germline-derived CDR1 and CDR2 are DFQATT and SNEGSKA (reference sequence). The CDR3 spells CSAREAGGADGYTF. In DNA form, the CDR3 reads TGCAGTGCTAGAGAGGCGGGGGGTGCCGATGGCTACACCTTC.

With regard to this clonotype: This may be a read error: a much more frequent sequence differs by one nucleotide. The chain links TRBV4-1 to TRBJ2-7; TRBD2 aligns across 11 bases. Germline loops: CDR1 MGHRA, CDR2 YSYEKL. The CDR3 contains 15 residues. The trim removed 3 bases at V and 3 bases at J, leaving 4 bases unmatched. The CDR3 region is CASSHLAGGHYEQYF. The CDR3 bases are TGCGCCAGCAGCCACCTAGCGGGAGGCCACTACGAGCAGTACTTC.

This chain joins TRBV7-2 and TRBJ2-7; possible D gene TRBD1, 6 bases. The CDR3 is 14 residues long. CDR1 SGHTA and CDR2 FQGNSA come from the germline V gene. Trimming cost V 5 bases and J 12 bases, with 23 bases left between them. CDR3 sequence: CASSPYSGTPELYF. CDR3 sequence (DNA): TGTGCCAGCAGCCCCTACTCCGGGACACCGGAACTGTACTTC.

This clonotype was seen a single time. A read error may explain this, as a much larger clone is one base away. The rearrangement links TRBV7-2 to TRBJ2-5; the match to TRBD2 covers 9 bases. V lost 7 bases, J lost 5 bases, and 11 bases stayed unmatched. Germline V gene sequence: CDR1 SGHTA, CDR2 FQGNSA. This CDR3 region has 15 residues. CDR3: CASNGGRAFWETQYF. CDR3 coding DNA: TGTGCCAGCAATGGCGGGAGGGCCTTTTGGGAGACCCAGTACTTC. The full variable domain, in which reference TRBV7-2 and TRBJ2-5 provide the parts outside the CDR3, is GAGVSQSPSNKVTEKGKDVELRCDPISGHTALYWYRQSLGQGLEFLIYFQGNSAPDKSGLPSDRFSAERTGGSVSTLTIQRTQQEDSAVYLCASNGGRAFWETQYFGPGTRLLVL.

This clonotype was seen ten or more times. The chain is built from TRBV7-9 and TRBJ2-5; 11 bases are a match to TRBD1. V trimming: 5 bases; J trimming: 5 bases; junction bases outside the gene matches: 16. The CDR3 runs 18 residues. Germline V gene data show CDR1 as SEHNR and CDR2 as FQNEAQ (reference sequence). CDR3: CASSPRGSGQGVRETQYF. The DNA for the CDR3 is TGTGCCAGCAGCCCCCGTGGCTCGGGACAGGGGGTTAGGGAGACCCAGTACTTC.

This clonotype was found many times. V usage is TRBV19 and J usage is TRBJ2-7; D unclear. Germline CDR1 is LNHDA and CDR2 is SQIVND (reference sequence). The CDR3 extends over 14 amino acids. V lost 3 bases and J 2 bases, leaving 11 bases between the germline ends. The CDR3 loop is CASSITDLAYEQYF. The CDR3 DNA reads TGTGCCAGTAGTATTACGGACCTGGCCTACGAGCAGTACTTC.

This clonotype came up many times. V gene TRBV27 combines with J gene TRBJ2-2, with a weak D call TRBD1 (6 bases). The CDR3 is 17 residues long. From germline, CDR1 is MNHEY and CDR2 SMNVEV (reference sequence). Deletions cut 2 bases from V and 2 bases from J, with 15 bases between. CDR3 residues: CASSLGPQGTNTGELFF. In DNA, the CDR3 is TGTGCCAGCAGTTTAGGGCCACAGGGCACCAACACCGGGGAGCTGTTTTTT.

This clonotype has ten or more counts. J is TRBJ2-7 and V is TRBV3-1; 8 positions agree with TRBD1. The CDR3 extends over 16 amino acids. The germline V gene encodes CDR1 LGHDT and CDR2 YNNKEL (reference sequence). V lost 3 bases to trimming and J lost 4 bases; unmatched junction nucleotides: 11. This CDR3 is CASSHLTGGLPYEQYF. In DNA form, the CDR3 reads TGTGCCAGCAGCCATCTAACAGGGGGTCTTCCATACGAGCAGTACTTC.

Many counts were recorded for this clonotype. The J gene is TRBJ1-1, the V gene TRBV6-2 or TRBV6-3, with 9 bases fitting TRBD1. The CDR3 length is 14 residues. Germline V gene sequence: CDR1 MNHEY, CDR2 SVGEGT. Trimming took 8 bases from V and 6 from J; bases not matched to a gene: 10. The chain's CDR3 is CASGIGTGFSEAFF. CDR3 bases: TGTGCCAGCGGAATTGGGACAGGGTTCTCTGAAGCTTTCTTT.

The chain is built from TRBV10-2 and TRBJ2-7, with a tentative D call TRBD2 (6 bases). The germline V and J ends were trimmed by 3 bases and 3 bases, with 15 bases remaining between them. The CDR3 contains 15 residues. The germline V gene encodes CDR1 WSHSY and CDR2 SAAADI. The CDR3 protein is CASSDSGVLFYEQYF. CDR3 nucleotide sequence: TGCGCCAGCAGTGATTCGGGGGTTTTATTCTACGAGCAGTACTTC.

This clonotype was observed many times. The J gene is TRBJ2-7, the V gene TRBV28, with TRBD1 matching 7 bases. Trimming removed 3 bases from V and 6 bases from J; junction bases left unmatched: 5. CDR1 and CDR2 (germline): MDHEN, SYDVKM. The CDR3 consists of 13 residues. The DNA for the CDR3 is TGTGCCAGCAGTTTTAGACAGGGAGTCGAGCAGTACTTC. Translated: CASSFRQGVEQYF.

Regarding this clonotype: A much larger clone lies a single base off, so this may be a read error. The chain has TRBV18 and TRBJ2-5; 9 positions agree with TRBD1. The germline gives CDR1 KGHSH, CDR2 LQKENI. The CDR3 extends over 16 amino acids. The CDR3 reads CASSPRDREIQETRYF. The CDR3 bases are TGTGCCAGCTCACCCCGGGACAGGGAGATCCAAGAGACCCGGTACTTC. The entire variable domain, with the rest obtained from reference TRBV18 and TRBJ2-5, is as follows: NAGVMQNPRHLVRRRGQEARLRCSPMKGHSHVYWYRQLPEEGLKFMVYLQKENIIDESGMPKERFSAEFPKEGPSILRIQQVVRGDSAAYFCASSPRDREIQETRYFGPGTRLLVL.

The rearrangement joins TRBV9 to TRBJ2-5, with 13 positions matching TRBD2. J lost 5 bases, V lost 5 bases, and 12 bases had no gene match. Per the germline V gene, CDR1 is SGDLS and CDR2 is YYNGEE. The CDR3 covers 17 residues. The CDR3 spells CASSTRGLAGVGETQYF. For the CDR3, the DNA is TGTGCCAGCAGTACCCGAGGACTAGCGGGAGTGGGGGAGACCCAGTACTTC.

This clonotype was picked up many times. This sequence joins TRBV29-1 and TRBJ2-5; D unresolved. The V end was cut by 6 bases, the J end by 5 bases, with 19 bases between. Germline V lookup: CDR1 SQVTM, CDR2 ANQGSEA. The CDR3 covers 14 residues. The chain's CDR3 is CSVGYRPDLETQYF. CDR3 bases: TGCAGCGTGGGGTACAGACCCGATTTGGAGACCCAGTACTTC. Combining the CDR3 with reference TRBV29-1 and TRBJ2-5 gives the whole variable domain SAVISQKPSRDICQRGTSLTIQCQVDSQVTMMFWYRQQPGQSLTLIATANQGSEATYESGFVIDKFPISRPNLTFSTLTVSNMSPEDSSIYLCSVGYRPDLETQYFGPGTRLLVL.

This clonotype was counted between two and nine times. J is TRBJ2-1 and V is TRBV4-3; 12 bases line up with TRBD2. In germline, CDR1 is LGHNA, CDR2 YSLEER. The CDR3 length is 15 residues. V lost 8 bases, J lost 7 bases, and 9 bases stayed unmatched. The CDR3 loop reads CASAEGLAGLNEQFF. DNA of the CDR3: TGCGCCAGCGCCGAAGGACTAGCGGGACTGAATGAGCAGTTCTTC.

This clonotype was seen only once. With a much larger clone just one base away, this may be a read error. The rearrangement joins TRBV3-1 to TRBJ1-2, with a weak D call TRBD1 (6 bases). Between the trimmed V and J ends, which lost 4 bases and 2 bases, there was a span of 17 bases. Germline V CDR1 and CDR2: LGHDT, YNNKEL (reference sequence). This CDR3 contains 16 residues. The CDR3 bases are TGTGCCAGCAGCCGAATCTTGCCGGACAGAAACTATGGCTACACCTTC. The encoded protein is CASSRILPDRNYGYTF.

In this sample, this clonotype turned up a few times. The rearrangement links TRBV19 to TRBJ2-7, with D tentatively TRBD2 (6 bases). Trimming left V 3 bases short and J 2 bases short, with 11 bases between. The CDR3 is made up of 14 amino acids. Germline CDR1 and CDR2: LNHDA and SQIVND (reference sequence). The CDR3 sequence: CASSIGGATYEQYF. In nucleotides, the CDR3 is TGTGCCAGTAGTATTGGAGGGGCTACCTACGAGCAGTACTTC.

This chain links TRBV7-9 with TRBJ1-1; D is undetermined. Germline lookup yields CDR1 SEHNR and CDR2 FQNEAQ (reference sequence). The CDR3 covers 14 residues. Trimming shortened V by 2 bases and J by 1 base, and 8 bases separated the two germline ends. CDR3 DNA: TGTGCCAGCAGCTTAAATTACAAGAACACTGAAGCTTTCTTT. As protein: CASSLNYKNTEAFF.

Worth noting for this clonotype: A clone one base away is much larger, so this may be a read error. The V and J genes are TRBV14 and TRBJ2-7; D unresolved. The CDR3 totals 13 residues. V was trimmed by 4 bases and J by 6 bases, leaving 13 bases between them. Per germline, CDR1 SGHDN and CDR2 FVKESK. The DNA of the CDR3 is TGTGCCAGCAGCCCGCATCCGGTTCCCGAGCAGTACTTC. Its protein product is CASSPHPVPEQYF.

This clonotype appeared a few times. The chain is built from TRBV28 and TRBJ2-7; TRBD2 matches 7 bases. This CDR3 has 16 amino acids. Germline CDR1 reads MDHEN; CDR2 reads SYDVKM. J gave up 3 bases and V 2 bases, and 10 bases lay outside the gene matches. The DNA for the CDR3 is TGTGCCAGCAGTTTACTACAACGGGAGGCCTTCTACGAGCAGTACTTC. As protein: CASSLLQREAFYEQYF. The full variable domain, rest sourced from reference TRBV28 and TRBJ2-7, is DVKVTQSSRYLVKRTGEKVFLECVQDMDHENMFWYRQDPGLGLRLIYFSYDVKMKEKGDIPEGYSVSREKKERFSLILESASTNQTSMYLCASSLLQREAFYEQYFGPGTRLTVT.

This clonotype has a handful of counts. V usage is TRBV3-1 and J usage is TRBJ2-5; the match to TRBD2 covers 8 bases. Germline values: CDR1 LGHDT, CDR2 YNNKEL (reference sequence). The CDR3 covers 16 residues. V was pared by 4 bases and J by 5 bases, with 12 bases of the junction left unmatched. The CDR3 spells CASSLGWPGGGETQYF. In DNA, the CDR3 is TGTGCCAGCAGCCTAGGCTGGCCGGGAGGGGGGGAGACCCAGTACTTC.